One sample yielded the 32 T cell receptor beta chains listed below, sequenced in a study of tumor-infiltrating lymphocytes in glioblastoma multiforme. TCRB libraries came from RNA via three nested multiplex PCR rounds. One entry per CDR3 protein results from TCRdb running MiXCR on the multiplex PCR reads. The sample yields some 13,000 distinct CDR3 sequences, almost 65% seen once. The specimen sequenced was brain tumor tissue. These receptors came from a male donor with glioblastoma.

As concerns this clonotype: At one end the junction does not follow the germline gene, possibly because of a read error. The chain employs TRBV11-1 and TRBJ2-1; D is unclear. From germline, CDR1 is SGHAT and CDR2 FQDESV (reference sequence). The CDR3 consists of 17 residues. This CDR3 reads CASSSPFKTNSYNEQFF. CDR3 coding DNA: TGTGCCAGCAGCTCACCTTTTAAGACGAACTCCTACAATGAGCAATTCTTC.

This clonotype was recorded once. This chain connects TRBV6-1 to TRBJ1-2; a weak D match, TRBD1 (6 bases). From germline, CDR1 is MNHNS and CDR2 SASEGT. Trimming cost V 4 bases and J 0 bases, with 9 bases left between them. The CDR3 length is 14 residues. The CDR3, as DNA: TGTGCCAGCAGTGCCGGGACAACTAACTATGGCTACACCTTC. It specifies CASSAGTTNYGYTF.

Here the CDR3 reads CASSLNTYEQYF. The CDR3 region has the DNA TGTGCCAGCAGCCTCAATACTTACGAGCAGTACTTC. V gene TRBV6-2 or TRBV6-3 combines with J gene TRBJ2-7; no clear D. The length of the CDR3 is 12 residues. Trimming pared 6 bases from V and 4 bases from J, leaving 10 bases between. Germline CDR1 reads MNHEY; CDR2 reads SVGEGT.

Points on this clonotype: This CDR3 fails to terminate in the conserved phenylalanine or tryptophan, so it likely reflects a read error. It is unclear where the CDR3 begins or ends on the DNA, so no DNA is shown, and the CDR3 is as TCRdb lists it. V gene TRBV29-1 combines with J gene TRBJ2-2; TRBD1 is the table's D call and was not checked against the DNA. The germline CDR1 and CDR2 sequences are SQVTM and ANQGSEA. The CDR3 numbers 14 amino acids, ends counted. CDR3 in amino acids: CSGSTELDTGELLY.

This clonotype was seen only once. A much larger clone is a single base away; this may be a read error. The chain recombines TRBV7-9 with TRBJ2-1; D may be TRBD2 (5 bases). The CDR3 contains 15 residues. Germline V gives CDR1 SEHNR, CDR2 FQNEAQ (reference sequence). The germline V and J ends were trimmed by 11 bases and 5 bases, with 22 bases remaining between them. The CDR3 reads CAGGPSGGVHNEQFF. In DNA form, the CDR3 reads TGTGCCGGCGGCCCGTCCGGAGGCGTTCACAATGAGCAGTTCTTC. The whole variable domain, filled in from reference TRBV7-9 and TRBJ2-1, reads DTGVSQNPRHKITKRGQNVTFRCDPISEHNRLYWYRQTLGQGPEFLTYFQNEAQLEKSRLLSDRFSAERPKGSFSTLEIQRTEQGDSAMYLCAGGPSGGVHNEQFFGPGTRLTVL.

V usage is TRBV20-1 and J usage is TRBJ2-1; TRBD1 or TRBD2 may be the D gene (5 bases each). The V gene lost 5 bases and the J gene lost 9 bases, with 23 bases spanning the gap. Germline V CDR1 and CDR2: DFQATT, SNEGSKA (reference sequence). The CDR3 covers 15 residues. CDR3 sequence reads: CSAGARRIGSGEQFF. The CDR3 coding sequence is TGCAGTGCTGGGGCTCGGAGGATAGGGTCGGGTGAGCAGTTCTTC.

In the case of this clonotype: This could be a read error, since a much larger clone is one nucleotide away. The chain links TRBV20-1 to TRBJ2-7, with 8 bases identical to TRBD2. Germline V gene sequence: CDR1 DFQATT, CDR2 SNEGSKA (reference sequence). This CDR3 region has 15 residues. CDR3 nucleotides: TGCAATGCCAGGGACCCCAGCGGGAGAATCTACGAGCAGTACTTC. Translation: CNARDPSGRIYEQYF.

Of note for this clonotype: Here the CDR3 omits its conserved ending phenylalanine or tryptophan, so a read error is the likely source. The V call is TRBV20-1, the J call TRBJ1-6; possibly TRBD1 for D (5 bases). V lost 1 base and J 7 bases, leaving 14 bases between the germline ends. The V gene's germline CDR1 is DFQATT and CDR2 SNEGSKA (reference sequence). CDR3 size: 15 residues. DNA of the CDR3: TGCAGTGCTAGAGGGGGGGGTTCCGTAAATTCACCCCTCCACTAT. Its translation: CSARGGGSVNSPLHY.

The chain uses TRBV11-2 and TRBJ2-3, with D hard to call. Trimming left V 7 bases short and J 1 base short, with 6 bases between. The germline gives CDR1 SGHAT, CDR2 FQNNGV. The CDR3 has 12 amino acids. The CDR3: CASTYGTDTQYF. The CDR3, as DNA: TGTGCCAGCACCTACGGCACAGATACGCAGTATTTT.

This clonotype was observed at least ten times. The chain has TRBV5-1 and TRBJ1-5; D is ambiguous. Germline V CDR1 and CDR2: SGHRS, YFSETQ. Trimming took 0 bases from V and 6 from J, leaving 10 bases between them. This CDR3 spans 14 amino acids. CDR3 bases: TGCGCCAGCAGCTTGGGGCTAACGGGTCAGCCCCAGCATTTT. It encodes CASSLGLTGQPQHF.

Many counts were recorded for this clonotype. A read error is possible here, since a much larger clone lies one base away. The V and J genes are TRBV12-3 or TRBV12-4 and TRBJ1-5; the D gene is possibly TRBD1 (5 bases). This CDR3 has 12 residues. Here the CDR3 reads CASSMTEQPLHF. CDR3 DNA sequence: TGTGCCAGCAGCATGACAGAGCAGCCCCTGCATTTT.

The chain recombines TRBV6-1 with TRBJ1-1, with 8 bases aligning to TRBD1. The CDR3 runs 14 residues. Germline values: CDR1 MNHNS, CDR2 SASEGT. V was pared by 5 bases and J by 7 bases, with 9 bases of the junction left unmatched. The CDR3 protein is CASSPLQGAGEAFF. CDR3 DNA: TGTGCCAGCAGTCCACTGCAGGGGGCCGGTGAAGCTTTCTTT.

The chain carries TRBV6-5 and TRBJ2-6; 8 nucleotides line up with TRBD2. The V and J ends lost 6 bases and 1 base, in that order; junction bases with no gene match: 5. Germline V lookup: CDR1 MNHEY, CDR2 SVGAGI. The CDR3 contains 16 residues. The CDR3 protein is CASRRSGGSGANVLTF. The CDR3 region has the DNA TGTGCCAGCAGGAGGAGCGGGGGTTCTGGGGCCAACGTCCTGACTTTC.

This clonotype turned up a few times. One base away lies a much larger clone, so this may be a sequencing read error. The V and J genes are TRBV13 and TRBJ2-3; D call uncertain. CDR1 and CDR2 from the germline V gene are PRHDT and FYEKMQ (reference sequence). This CDR3 is 11 amino acids long. CDR3 DNA: TGTGCCAGCAGCCTCACAGCTACGCAGTATTTT. Amino acid sequence: CASSLTATQYF.

This clonotype occurred a few times. Here the CDR3 reads CASSLFLEATDTQYF. Here the CDR3 DNA reads TGTGCCAGCAGCTTGTTCCTGGAGGCCACAGATACGCAGTATTTT. This sequence joins TRBV5-4 and TRBJ2-3; D perhaps matches TRBD2 (5 bases). The CDR3 totals 15 residues. The ends were cut back, 1 base at V and 2 bases at J, with 11 bases in the middle. Germline CDR1 reads SGHNT; CDR2 reads YYREEE (reference sequence).

Comment on this clonotype: This CDR3 is missing its conserved last phenylalanine or tryptophan, likely due to a read error. The chain employs TRBV24-1 and TRBJ2-3, with D possibly TRBD1 on 6 matching bases. Per the germline V gene, CDR1 is KGHDR and CDR2 is SFDVKD. The CDR3 is made up of 16 amino acids. The CDR3 protein is CAISEYGTLKADTQYY. The CDR3 DNA is TGTGCCATCAGTGAATATGGGACACTCAAGGCGGATACGCAGTATTAT.

This chain uses TRBV29-1 with TRBJ2-3; the match to TRBD2 covers 8 bases. The CDR3 sequence is 16 residues long. Germline lookup yields CDR1 SQVTM and CDR2 ANQGSEA. Trimming took 0 bases from V and 5 from J; bases not matched to a gene: 10. The CDR3 DNA is TGCAGCGTTGAAGATGGGGGACTAGGGGCCCTAGATACGCAGTATTTT. It translates to CSVEDGGLGALDTQYF.

The chain carries TRBV20-1 and TRBJ2-1, with TRBD2 matching over 10 bases. Germline CDR1 is DFQATT and CDR2 is SNEGSKA (reference sequence). The CDR3 spans 13 residues. The J segment lost 9 bases and the V segment lost 3 bases, leaving 5 bases of the junction unmatched. CDR3 sequence reads: CSASLASGGEQFF. Written as DNA, the CDR3 is TGCAGTGCTAGTCTGGCTAGCGGGGGTGAGCAGTTCTTC.

This clonotype was detected a few times. For the CDR3, the DNA is TGTGCCAGCAGCTTGGACAACAGGGAGTTAACCTATGGCTACACCTTC. Its translation is CASSLDNRELTYGYTF. V gene TRBV5-4 combines with J gene TRBJ1-2; weak D call: TRBD1 (6 bases). The CDR3 spans 16 residues. Trimming cost V 0 bases and J 4 bases, with 16 bases left between them. Germline CDR1 SGHNT, CDR2 YYREEE (reference sequence). The whole variable domain, remainder taken from reference TRBV5-4 and TRBJ1-2, is ETGVTQSPTHLIKTRGQQVTLRCSSQSGHNTVSWYQQALGQGPQFIFQYYREEENGRGNFPPRFSGLQFPNYSSELNVNALELDDSALYLCASSLDNRELTYGYTFGSGTRLTVV.

The genes are TRBV4-1 and TRBJ1-1, with unresolved D. CDR3 length: 14 residues. Germline values: CDR1 MGHRA, CDR2 YSYEKL. V lost 0 bases and J lost 8, with 13 bases in between. The CDR3 sequence is CASSQDEILTEAFF. DNA for the CDR3: TGCGCCAGCAGCCAAGATGAGATACTCACAGAAGCTTTCTTT.

Concerning this clonotype: No conserved phenylalanine or tryptophan ends this CDR3, so it is likely a read error. The V and J genes are TRBV11-3 and TRBJ2-1, with D possibly TRBD2 on 7 matching bases. Germline V lookup: CDR1 SGHNT, CDR2 YENEEA. The CDR3 is 13 residues long. Here the CDR3 reads CGSSSRGEGGQFL. The CDR3 nucleotides are TGTGGCAGCAGCTCGAGGGGGGAGGGTGGGCAGTTCCTC.

Notes on this clonotype: Mismatch with germline at one junction end may stem from a read error. The V and J genes are TRBV4-1 and TRBJ1-2; D call uncertain. Germline loops: CDR1 MGHRA, CDR2 YSYEKL. CDR3 length: 16 amino acids. For the CDR3, the DNA is TGCGCCAGCAGCCAAGATCGATACAAGGGAGACTACGGCTACACCTTC. Its protein product is CASSQDRYKGDYGYTF.

Worth noting for this clonotype: Since no conserved phenylalanine or tryptophan closes the CDR3, a read error is the likely cause. The chain is built from TRBV29-1 and TRBJ1-1; D possibly corresponds to TRBD1 (5 bases). This CDR3 is 13 amino acids long. Between the trimmed V and J ends, which lost 5 bases and 0 bases, there was a span of 10 bases. Per the germline V gene, CDR1 is SQVTM and CDR2 is ANQGSEA. The CDR3 DNA is TGCAGCGTTAGACAGATCCTGAACACTGAAGCTTTCTCT. It codes for CSVRQILNTEAFS.

At least ten counts were recorded for this clonotype. The genes are TRBV28 and TRBJ2-5; tentatively, D is TRBD1 (5 bases). The CDR3 is 15 amino acids. Germline CDR1 and CDR2: MDHEN and SYDVKM. V gave up 2 bases and J gave up 4 bases, with 14 bases separating them. This CDR3 reads CASSLRGPGLETQYF. CDR3 DNA sequence: TGTGCCAGCAGTTTAAGGGGTCCGGGTCTAGAGACCCAGTACTTC.

The V call is TRBV10-2, the J call TRBJ1-3; a possible D gene is TRBD1 (6 bases). V was pared by 3 bases and J by 0 bases, with 12 bases between. The CDR3 consists of 16 residues. In germline, CDR1 is WSHSY, CDR2 SAAADI. The CDR3 DNA follows: TGCGCCAGCAGTGAAATCCGGGGGGCCTCTGGAAACACCATATATTTT. This sequence encodes CASSEIRGASGNTIYF.

This clonotype turned up a few times. The V gene is TRBV6-4, the J gene TRBJ2-2; no firm D call. In germline, CDR1 is MRHNA, CDR2 SNTAGT. This CDR3 spans 13 amino acids. V lost 2 bases and J 2 bases, leaving 3 bases between the germline ends. CDR3 sequence reads: CASSDTNTGELFF. CDR3 sequence (DNA): TGTGCCAGCAGTGACACTAACACCGGGGAGCTGTTTTTT.

A remark on this clonotype: This may be a read error: a much more frequent sequence differs by one nucleotide. The chain employs TRBV20-1 and TRBJ1-1; 7 bases align to TRBD1. Per germline, CDR1 DFQATT and CDR2 SNEGSKA (reference sequence). This CDR3 spans 14 amino acids. This chain's CDR3 is CSARWGQGDTEALF. The CDR3 coding sequence is TGCAGTGCTAGATGGGGGCAGGGGGACACTGAAGCTCTCTTT.

This sequence joins TRBV29-1 and TRBJ1-2; unclear D gene. This CDR3 has 12 amino acids. Per germline, CDR1 SQVTM and CDR2 ANQGSEA. Trimming removed 6 bases from V and 3 bases from J, with 11 bases in between. CDR3 residues: CSVDGNDYGYTF. The CDR3 nucleotides read TGCAGCGTGGACGGGAACGACTATGGCTACACCTTC.

To note about this clonotype: A read error may be the cause here, since a much bigger clone is one base away. A read error is likely, as this CDR3 ends without the conserved phenylalanine or tryptophan. The DNA is omitted, as the CDR3 cannot be located on it reliably, and the CDR3 follows TCRdb's listing. The chain joins TRBV7-9 to TRBJ1-3; the table's D call, TRBD1, was not checked against the DNA. The CDR3 extends over 14 residues, inclusive of both ends. Germline CDR1 SEHNR, CDR2 FQNEAQ (reference sequence). The CDR3 reads CASREGAAGNTINS.

This clonotype was seen a few times. V is TRBV29-1 and J is TRBJ2-1; D is undetermined. V was pared by 0 bases and J by 0 bases, with 12 bases between. From germline, CDR1 is SQVTM and CDR2 ANQGSEA. The CDR3 has 16 residues. Here the CDR3 reads CSVEDRNWNSYNEQFF. The CDR3 DNA is TGCAGCGTTGAAGATCGGAACTGGAACTCCTACAATGAGCAGTTCTTC.

For this clonotype: One end of the junction fails to match germline, which may point to a read error. This chain connects TRBV6-1 to TRBJ1-5; no reliable D call. The germline gives CDR1 MNHNS, CDR2 SASEGT. This CDR3 has 15 residues. This CDR3 reads CASSEGEEGNQPQHF. CDR3 nucleotide sequence: TGTGCCAGCAGTGAAGGGGAGGAGGGCAATCAGCCCCAGCACTTT.

On this clonotype: At one end the junction does not follow the germline gene, possibly because of a read error. The genes are TRBV11-3 and TRBJ2-5; 11 positions match TRBD1. There are 15 residues in the CDR3. Germline CDR1 SGHNT, CDR2 YENEEA. CDR3 in DNA: TGTACCAGTAGCTTGGGACAGGGGGAGCAAGAGACCCAGTACTTC. It specifies CTSSLGQGEQETQYF.